This T cell receptor beta chain derives from a study of blood T cell repertoires in COVID-19. In the study overall: Material from acute and convalescent COVID-19 was sourced from the United States, Italy and Spain. Sources were T cells, B-cell-depleted T cells, or PBMCs; the material itself was cDNA or gDNA.

The V gene's germline CDR1 is LNHDA and CDR2 SQIVND (reference sequence). The CDR3 extends over 13 amino acids. The junction had 1 base not matched to a gene; V was cut back by 4 bases and J by 4 bases. Authors' processing steps: Amplification of reference gene primers provided the estimated nucleated cell counts. Assay: immunoSEQ multiplex PCR; the TCRdb copy retains only in-frame clones and omits some. V and J calls and clone size are as listed in that table; D and trimming were resolved from the DNA. The table has about 170,000 clones, 70% to 90% seen once. Material for sequencing was peripheral blood. The chain links TRBV19 to TRBJ1-5; 7 nucleotides match TRBD1. The receptor's source is a man between 60 and 70 years old with COVID-19, enrolled during active disease. Here the CDR3 DNA reads TGTGCCAGTAGTAAACAGGGGAATCAGCCCCAGCATTTT. This encodes CASSKQGNQPQHF.